This TCR beta chain came from a study of radiotherapy plus CTLA-4 blockade in lung cancer (dated by TCRdb to 2016 to 2019). The study in broad terms: Objective responses occurred in roughly 19% of enrolled patients, and 25% to 40% achieved disease control. The research as a whole found: After treatment with radiotherapy and ipilimumab, TCR clones that originated in tumors expanded in peripheral blood. The strongest predictors of response were reported to be early dynamic shifts in blood T cell clones along with a rise in serum interferon-beta following radiation.

Of note for this clone: What this receptor recognizes is not known. No much larger clonotype is one base removed from it; base qualities were not supplied.

The CDR3, cysteine through phenylalanine, is 14 amino acids long. Just CDR3 DNA is preserved here, 42 bases in frame from base 1. V loses 3 bases at its end and J loses 6 bases; junction bases beyond the gene matches: 7. The germline V gene gives CDR1 as SGHTA and CDR2 as FQGNSA. The study evaluated CTLA-4 blockade (ipilimumab) given together with focal radiation therapy in patients who had chemo-refractory metastatic non-small-cell lung cancer. The library was prepared using the immunoSEQ multiplex PCR assay. Drawn from immuneACCESS, this table holds only the in-frame rearrangements with V and J called that TCRdb kept. Clones are partly lost; checked studies trace under half to an unresolved V gene and leave the rest unexplained. This sample gives roughly 66,000 clones in total; about 83% of them show up just once. The ten biggest clones cover 4% to 5% of the sample.

Sample: peripheral blood, taken from a patient treated with radiotherapy plus ipilimumab. The clonotype originates from a human donor with non-small cell lung cancer who had a partial response to radiotherapy plus ipilimumab. The chain is assembled from TRBV7-2 and TRBJ1-1, with 7 bases aligning to TRBD1. The DNA is as follows: TGTGCCAGCAGCTTCGACAGGGTTTTACCTGAAGCTTTCTTT. It translates to CASSFDRVLPEAFF.